The 5 T cell receptor beta chains in this list originate from one sample, sequenced in a study of CD8+ T cells in alopecia areata. RNA was extracted and reverse transcribed into cDNA as the sequencing template. Clones were read by immunoSEQ multiplex PCR, and TCRdb kept only the in-frame ones, dropping some. This sample yields 150,000 to 200,000 clones, of which approximately 70% are seen a single time; about an eighth belongs to the top ten. The material was CD8+ T cells sorted from blood, obtained at week 0. Receptors were obtained from a human donor with alopecia areata.

The rearrangement joins TRBV4-1 to TRBJ2-3; D not certain. The germline V gene has CDR1 MGHRA and CDR2 YSYEKL. This CDR3 spans 14 amino acids. Deletions cut 1 base from V and 0 bases from J, with 5 bases between. In DNA form, the CDR3 reads TGCGCCAGCAGCCAAGGGTACAGCACAGATACGCAGTATTTT. This translates into CASSQGYSTDTQYF.

The chain links TRBV5-6 to TRBJ2-1; tentative D call: TRBD1 (6 bases). Germline assignment: CDR1 SGHDT and CDR2 YYEEEE. CDR3 length: 16 residues. The V and J ends lost 3 bases and 4 bases respectively, with 17 bases between them. CDR3 region: CASSWGFGGSYNEQFF. CDR3 in DNA: TGTGCCAGCAGCTGGGGTTTTGGGGGCTCTTACAATGAGCAGTTCTTC.

This rearrangement joins TRBV2 to TRBJ1-2; maybe TRBD1 (6 bases). V lost 5 bases to trimming and J lost 7 bases, with 11 bases between them. CDR1 is SNHLY, CDR2 FYNNEI, per germline. The CDR3 is 12 amino acids. DNA for the CDR3: TGTGCCAGCAGTTCAGGGGACTCTGGCTACACCTTC. Translating it yields CASSSGDSGYTF. Using reference TRBV2 and TRBJ1-2 for the parts outside the CDR3, the full variable domain is EPEVTQTPSHQVTQMGQEVILRCVPISNHLYFYWYRQILGQKVEFLVSFYNNEISEKSEIFDDQFSVERPDGSNFTLKIRSTKLEDSAMYFCASSSGDSGYTFGSGTRLTVV.

The rearrangement links TRBV7-6 to TRBJ2-3, with D perhaps being TRBD1 or TRBD2 (6 bases each). This CDR3 is built from 13 residues. Germline CDR1 is SGHVS and CDR2 is FNYEAQ. The V and J ends lost 4 bases and 5 bases respectively, with 10 bases between them. Here the CDR3 reads CASSWGAKDTQYF. The DNA for the CDR3 is TGTGCCAGCAGCTGGGGGGCTAAAGATACGCAGTATTTT.

This clone was seen a handful of times. This CDR3 is CASSSPRERGGYEQYF. CDR3 DNA sequence: TGCGCCAGCAGCTCCCCCAGGGAGCGGGGGGGCTACGAGCAGTACTTC. The chain is built from TRBV5-1 and TRBJ2-7; TRBD2 aligns across 10 bases. CDR1 and CDR2 from the germline V gene are SGHRS and YFSETQ. The J segment lost 3 bases and the V segment lost 3 bases, leaving 9 bases of the junction unmatched. The CDR3 has 16 residues.